The clone carrying this TCR beta chain was counted a few times. Its specificity is not known. This record belongs to a study of T cell repertoires in cytomegalovirus infection. Study information: Public TCR beta signatures were indicative of both CMV infection and a matching HLA type. Study conclusions and caveats: There were carriers of CMV plus the relevant HLA, and cumulative public TCR beta family frequency identified them. There were HLA-C-restricted CMV-specific TCR beta clonotypes dominating the ex vivo response.

TCRdb re-called the reads through MiXCR, storing one row per CDR3 protein. The sample includes approximately 500,000 distinct CDR3 sequences, approximately 26% of them seen just once. V lost 2 bases, J lost 14 bases, and 6 bases stayed unmatched. This CDR3 contains 14 residues. Germline CDR1 reads SGHTA; CDR2 reads FQGTGA. This clonotype originated in a human donor in good health (CMV status not recorded). Some clones in this sample may be carry-over from other donors' samples. The V and J genes are TRBV7-3 and TRBJ2-1; TRBD2 agrees at 13 bases. The sequenced material came from PBMCs. As DNA, the CDR3 is TGTGCCAGCAGCTTAGGGACTAGCGGGACGGCGAAGTTCTTC. It specifies CASSLGTSGTAKFF.